Presented here are 21 T cell receptor beta chains from one specimen sequenced in a study of T cells in Graves' hyperthyroidism and ophthalmopathy. Amplified TCR beta CDR3 regions came from RNA transcripts. In the first-round RT-PCR of the TCR CDR3, the HTBI primer set was used. TCRdb passed the multiplex PCR reads through MiXCR, listing each CDR3 protein once. This table has 600,000 to 650,000 distinct CDR3 sequences, roughly 15% appearing once. Sequencing used blood. All receptors derive from a woman under 40 with Graves' hyperthyroidism.

This clonotype was recorded many times. The chain carries TRBV7-2 and TRBJ2-1; the D is unclear. Per the germline V gene, CDR1 is SGHTA and CDR2 is FQGNSA. The CDR3 is 15 residues long. With 5 bases removed from V and 2 bases from J, the gap between germline ends came to 13 bases. The CDR3 sequence: CASSPRTHTYNEQFF. Written as DNA, the CDR3 is TGTGCCAGCAGCCCGCGGACGCATACCTACAATGAGCAGTTCTTC.

The chain links TRBV7-9 to TRBJ2-2, with D hard to call. The CDR3 is 14 residues long. The germline gives CDR1 SEHNR, CDR2 FQNEAQ (reference sequence). The V end lost 2 bases, the J end lost 7 bases, and 11 bases lay between the germline ends. The DNA for the CDR3 is TGTGCCAGCAGCTTAACGGTTGGGTTCGGGGAGCTGTTTTTT. It is translated as CASSLTVGFGELFF.

This chain links TRBV6-2 or TRBV6-3 with TRBJ2-4; 10 bases match TRBD1. Losses at the gene ends were 5 bases for V and 1 base for J; bases not matched to a gene: 5. This CDR3 spans 16 amino acids. Germline assignment: CDR1 MNHEY and CDR2 SVGEGT. This CDR3 is CASSRQGAKAKNIQYF. DNA of the CDR3: TGTGCCAGCAGTCGACAGGGGGCGAAGGCCAAAAACATTCAGTACTTC.

The chain uses TRBV15 and TRBJ2-7; D is undetermined. Germline CDR1 is LNHNV and CDR2 is YYDKDF (reference sequence). V gave up 0 bases and J gave up 6 bases, with 21 bases separating them. The CDR3 is made up of 17 amino acids. CDR3 loop: CATSRELGPNPLLEQYF. DNA for the CDR3: TGTGCCACCAGCAGAGAGCTGGGCCCGAACCCCTTACTCGAGCAGTACTTC. The full variable domain, its missing parts supplied by reference TRBV15 and TRBJ2-7, is DAMVIQNPRYQVTQFGKPVTLSCSQTLNHNVMYWYQQKSSQAPKLLFHYYDKDFNNEADTPDNFQSRRPNTSFCFLDIRSPGLGDTAMYLCATSRELGPNPLLEQYFGPGTRLTVT.

This clonotype was seen only a few times. The chain uses TRBV7-3 and TRBJ2-1; the D is unclear. V gave up 5 bases and J gave up 2 bases, with 19 bases separating them. Germline CDR1 and CDR2: SGHTA and FQGTGA. The CDR3 is 17 residues long. The CDR3 sequence is CASSLKVGPYPYNEQFF. The CDR3 nucleotides read TGTGCCAGCAGCCTCAAGGTCGGTCCTTATCCCTACAATGAGCAGTTCTTC.

This clonotype was seen at least ten times. Here the CDR3 reads CASSRWESGELFF. The CDR3 DNA sequence: TGTGCCAGCAGCCGCTGGGAGTCCGGGGAGCTGTTTTTT. The chain combines TRBV11-3 with TRBJ2-2, with D possibly TRBD2 on 5 matching bases. V shed 5 bases and J shed 6 bases, with 10 bases lying between them. Looked up from germline, CDR1 is SGHNT and CDR2 is YENEEA. CDR3 length equals 13 residues.

This clonotype has just a few counts. The J gene is TRBJ1-5, the V gene TRBV3-1; no clear D gene. From germline, CDR1 is LGHDT and CDR2 YNNKEL (reference sequence). Deletions cut 1 base from V and 3 bases from J, with 7 bases between. This CDR3 is built from 14 residues. The chain's CDR3 is CASSQGVVNQPQHF. For the CDR3, the DNA is TGTGCCAGCAGCCAAGGGGTCGTCAATCAGCCCCAGCATTTT.

This clonotype was detected a few times. J is TRBJ2-3 and V is TRBV20-1; D is tentatively TRBD1 or TRBD2 (5 bases each). V lost 3 bases, J lost 6 bases, and 22 bases lay in between. Germline CDR1 reads DFQATT; CDR2 reads SNEGSKA (reference sequence). The CDR3 runs to 16 residues. For the CDR3, the DNA is TGCAGTGCTAGCCATCCTCCGGGACGTAATAAGGATACGCAGTATTTT. Translated, it gives CSASHPPGRNKDTQYF.

This clonotype came up many times. The gene calls are TRBV5-1 and TRBJ2-3, with 11 nucleotides matching TRBD2. Trimming removed 3 bases from V and 0 bases from J; junction bases left unmatched: 6. CDR3 length equals 17 residues. The germline CDR1 and CDR2 sequences are SGHRS and YFSETQ. Here the CDR3 reads CASSSWTSGPSTDTQYF. CDR3 bases: TGCGCCAGCAGCTCGTGGACTAGCGGGCCTAGCACAGATACGCAGTATTTT.

This clonotype was detected only a few times. The J gene is TRBJ2-2, the V gene TRBV7-3; D unresolved. Germline V gene sequence: CDR1 SGHTA, CDR2 FQGTGA. This CDR3 has 13 amino acids. V was cut by 4 bases and J by 8 bases, with 11 bases left in between. CDR3 loop: CASSSRPEGELFF. Here the CDR3 DNA reads TGTGCCAGCAGCTCCCGACCTGAGGGGGAGCTGTTTTTT. Combining the CDR3 with reference TRBV7-3 and TRBJ2-2 gives the whole variable domain GAGVSQTPSNKVTEKGKYVELRCDPISGHTALYWYRQSLGQGPEFLIYFQGTGAADDSGLPNDRFFAVRPEGSVSTLKIQRTERGDSAVYLCASSSRPEGELFFGEGSRLTVL.

Ten or more counts support this clonotype. The V gene is TRBV30, the J gene TRBJ1-5; D unclear. The CDR3 extends over 13 amino acids. Germline-derived CDR1 and CDR2 are GTSNPN and SVGIG (reference sequence). V dropped 4 bases and J dropped 2 bases, with 9 bases sitting between them. As DNA, the CDR3 is TGTGCCTGGAATACCCGGGGCAATCAGCCCCAGCATTTT. Encoded protein: CAWNTRGNQPQHF.

This clonotype was picked up a small number of times. The V gene is TRBV6-5, the J gene TRBJ2-7; D remains unclear. Trimming removed 0 bases from V and 1 base from J, with 4 bases in between. The CDR3 contains 13 residues. The germline V gene encodes CDR1 MNHEY and CDR2 SVGAGI. The CDR3: CASSYSLSYEQYF. CDR3 coding DNA: TGTGCCAGCAGTTACTCTCTATCCTACGAGCAGTACTTC.

This clonotype was observed at least ten times. The rearrangement uses TRBV6-1 and TRBJ2-2; a possible D gene is TRBD2 (6 bases). CDR3 size: 16 residues. Germline V gene data show CDR1 as MNHNS and CDR2 as SASEGT. V lost 6 bases and J 6 bases, leaving 20 bases between the germline ends. CDR3 DNA sequence: TGTGCCAGCAGCCCCGGGACTCCCCAAAAGTCCGGGGAGCTGTTTTTT. This sequence encodes CASSPGTPQKSGELFF.

This clonotype was counted a few times. This chain uses TRBV20-1 with TRBJ2-7, with TRBD2 identical over 9 bases. After removal of 3 bases from V and 5 bases from J, the junction contained 8 bases not matched to a gene. Germline CDR1 DFQATT, CDR2 SNEGSKA (reference sequence). CDR3 length: 14 residues. The CDR3 is CSARRSGRYHEQYF. The CDR3 DNA sequence: TGCAGTGCTAGGCGGAGCGGGAGGTACCACGAGCAGTACTTC.

This clonotype was observed at least ten times. The chain recombines TRBV27 with TRBJ2-3; tentatively, D is TRBD2 (6 bases). V was pared by 5 bases and J by 4 bases, with 13 bases between. Germline CDR1 and CDR2: MNHEY and SMNVEV (reference sequence). CDR3 length: 14 residues. The DNA of the CDR3 is TGTGCCAGCAGTCTCGCCGGGAGCGCAGATACGCAGTATTTT. It codes for CASSLAGSADTQYF.

A word on this clonotype: A read error is possible here, since a much larger clone lies one base away. The J gene is TRBJ1-1, the V gene TRBV4-1; D gene unclear. V was trimmed by 1 base and J by 3 bases, leaving 12 bases between them. The germline gives CDR1 MGHRA, CDR2 YSYEKL. The CDR3 spans 15 residues. CDR3 sequence (DNA): TGCGCCAGCAGCCAAGCCTCGCCGTGGGACACTGAAGCTTTCTTT. This gives the protein CASSQASPWDTEAFF.

This clonotype was counted many times. The chain uses TRBV11-3 and TRBJ2-7; no clear D gene. The ends were cut back, 0 bases at V and 4 bases at J, with 10 bases in the middle. Germline-derived CDR1 and CDR2 are SGHNT and YENEEA. This CDR3 spans 14 amino acids. CDR3 DNA: TGTGCCAGCAGCTTAGAGGGCCACGATTACGAGCAGTACTTC. Translation: CASSLEGHDYEQYF. The variable domain in full, with the rest retrieved from reference TRBV11-3 and TRBJ2-7, is EAGVVQSPRYKIIEKKQPVAFWCNPISGHNTLYWYLQNLGQGPELLIRYENEEAVDDSQLPKDRFSAERLKGVDSTLKIQPAELGDSAVYLCASSLEGHDYEQYFGPGTRLTVT.

This clonotype was counted between two and nine times. V usage is TRBV12-3 or TRBV12-4 and J usage is TRBJ2-5, with 14 positions matching TRBD2. The CDR3 loop spans 16 amino acids. V lost 7 bases to trimming and J lost 5 bases; unmatched junction nucleotides: 9. In DNA, the CDR3 is TGTGCCAGCACCCTGACTAGCGGGAGGGCCATGGAGACCCAGTACTTC. Its translation: CASTLTSGRAMETQYF.

This sequence joins TRBV6-1 and TRBJ1-6, with D possibly matching TRBD1 (6 bases). V lost 3 bases to trimming and J lost 5 bases, with 8 bases between them. Looked up from germline, CDR1 is MNHNS and CDR2 is SASEGT. The CDR3 spans 14 residues. The DNA for the CDR3 is TGTGCCAGCAGTGAGGGGGCCGATAATTCACCCCTCCACTTT. This gives the protein CASSEGADNSPLHF.

The chain links TRBV27 to TRBJ2-7; 7 positions match TRBD2. The CDR3 loop spans 15 amino acids. Germline V gene lookup returns CDR1 MNHEY and CDR2 SMNVEV (reference sequence). The trim removed 6 bases at V and 2 bases at J, leaving 10 bases unmatched. The CDR3 sequence: CASRPSSGYTYEQYF. The CDR3 region has the DNA TGTGCCAGCAGACCCTCTAGCGGATATACCTACGAGCAGTACTTC.

This rearrangement joins TRBV14 to TRBJ1-6; no clear D gene. The CDR3 contains 13 residues. V dropped 3 bases and J dropped 9 bases, with 9 bases sitting between them. Germline V CDR1 and CDR2: SGHDN, FVKESK. In nucleotides, the CDR3 is TGTGCCAGCAGCCAGCAAGCCACTTCACCCCTCCACTTT. Residues: CASSQQATSPLHF.